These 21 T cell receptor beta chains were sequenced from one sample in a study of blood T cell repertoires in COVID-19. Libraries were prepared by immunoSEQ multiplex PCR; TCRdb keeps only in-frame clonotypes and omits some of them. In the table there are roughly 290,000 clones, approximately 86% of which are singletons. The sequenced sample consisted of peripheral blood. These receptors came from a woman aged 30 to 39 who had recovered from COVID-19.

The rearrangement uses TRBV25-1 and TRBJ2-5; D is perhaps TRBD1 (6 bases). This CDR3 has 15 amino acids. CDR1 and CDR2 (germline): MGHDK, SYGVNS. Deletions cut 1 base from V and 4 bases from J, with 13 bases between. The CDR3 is CASSESVRGLETQYF. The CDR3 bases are TGTGCCAGCAGTGAATCAGTTAGGGGGTTAGAGACCCAGTACTTC.

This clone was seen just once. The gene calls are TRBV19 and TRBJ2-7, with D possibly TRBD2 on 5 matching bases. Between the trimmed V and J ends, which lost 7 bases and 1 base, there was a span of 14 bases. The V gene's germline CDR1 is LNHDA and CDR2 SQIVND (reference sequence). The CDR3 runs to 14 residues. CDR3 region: CASTGNPSSYEQYF. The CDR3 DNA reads TGTGCCAGTACCGGGAACCCTTCATCCTACGAGCAGTACTTC.

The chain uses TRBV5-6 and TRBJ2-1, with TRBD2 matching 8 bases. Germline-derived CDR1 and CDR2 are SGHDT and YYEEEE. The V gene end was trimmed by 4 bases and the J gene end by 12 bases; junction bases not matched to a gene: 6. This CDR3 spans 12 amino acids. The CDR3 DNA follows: TGTGCCAGCAGCCGGGTCGGGAGGGTGCAGTTCTTC. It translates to CASSRVGRVQFF.

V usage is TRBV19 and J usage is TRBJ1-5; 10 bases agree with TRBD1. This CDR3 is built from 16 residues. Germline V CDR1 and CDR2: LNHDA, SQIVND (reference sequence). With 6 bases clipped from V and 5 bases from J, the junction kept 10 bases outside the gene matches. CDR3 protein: CASRMGDRGVHQPQHF. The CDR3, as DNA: TGTGCCAGTAGGATGGGGGACAGGGGTGTGCATCAGCCCCAGCATTTT.

The CDR3: CASRGLAINNEQFF. The CDR3 DNA reads as TGTGCCTCTAGGGGACTAGCAATCAACAATGAGCAGTTCTTC. The chain is built from TRBV2 and TRBJ2-1, with 9 bases matching TRBD2. The CDR3 is 14 amino acids. CDR1 SNHLY and CDR2 FYNNEI come from the germline V gene. After removal of 11 bases from V and 5 bases from J, the junction contained 10 bases not matched to a gene.

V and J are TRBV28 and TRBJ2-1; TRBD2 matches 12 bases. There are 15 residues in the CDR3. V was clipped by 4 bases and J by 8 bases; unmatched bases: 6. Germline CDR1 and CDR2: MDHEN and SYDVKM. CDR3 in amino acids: CASSSLAGGPDEQFF. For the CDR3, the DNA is TGTGCCAGCAGTTCGCTAGCGGGAGGGCCCGATGAGCAGTTCTTC.

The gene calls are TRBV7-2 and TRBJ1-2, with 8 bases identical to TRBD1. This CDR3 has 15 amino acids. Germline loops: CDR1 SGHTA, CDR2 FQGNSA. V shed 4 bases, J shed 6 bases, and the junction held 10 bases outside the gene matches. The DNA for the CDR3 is TGTGCCAGCAGCTCCCGGACAGGGTTAGTCGATGGCTACACCTTC. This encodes CASSSRTGLVDGYTF. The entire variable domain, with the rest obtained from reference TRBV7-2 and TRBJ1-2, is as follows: GAGVSQSPSNKVTEKGKDVELRCDPISGHTALYWYRQSLGQGLEFLIYFQGNSAPDKSGLPSDRFSAERTGGSVSTLTIQRTQQEDSAVYLCASSSRTGLVDGYTFGSGTRLTVV.

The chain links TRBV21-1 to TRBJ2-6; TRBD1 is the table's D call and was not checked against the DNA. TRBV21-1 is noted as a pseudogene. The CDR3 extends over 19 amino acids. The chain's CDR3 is CASSKDEVGQSTGANVLTF. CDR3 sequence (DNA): TGTGCCAGCAGCAAAGACGAGGTTGGACAGAGCACTGGGGCCAACGTCCTGACTTTC.

Written as DNA, the CDR3 is TGTGCCATCAGGGGAACCACAGGCTCCTACGAGCAGTACTTC. Amino acids: CAIRGTTGSYEQYF. The V call is TRBV10-3, the J call TRBJ2-7, with D possibly matching TRBD1 (5 bases). Germline-derived CDR1 and CDR2 are ENHRY and SYGVKD. The CDR3 is made up of 14 amino acids. V was pared by 6 bases and J by 0 bases, with 12 bases between.

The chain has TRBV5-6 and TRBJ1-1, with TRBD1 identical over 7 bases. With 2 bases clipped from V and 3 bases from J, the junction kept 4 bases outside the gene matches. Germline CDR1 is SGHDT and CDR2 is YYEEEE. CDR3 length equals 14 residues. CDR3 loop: CASSFRDRYTEAFF. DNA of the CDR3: TGTGCCAGCAGCTTCCGGGACAGATACACTGAAGCTTTCTTT.

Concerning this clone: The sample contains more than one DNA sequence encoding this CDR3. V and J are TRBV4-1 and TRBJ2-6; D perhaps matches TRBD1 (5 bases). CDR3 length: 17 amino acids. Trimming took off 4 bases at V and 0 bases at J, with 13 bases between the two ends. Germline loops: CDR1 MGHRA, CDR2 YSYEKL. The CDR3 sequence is CASSPGQGVSGANVLTF. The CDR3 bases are TGCGCCAGCAGCCCAGGGCAAGGGGTCTCTGGGGCCAACGTCCTGACTTTC.

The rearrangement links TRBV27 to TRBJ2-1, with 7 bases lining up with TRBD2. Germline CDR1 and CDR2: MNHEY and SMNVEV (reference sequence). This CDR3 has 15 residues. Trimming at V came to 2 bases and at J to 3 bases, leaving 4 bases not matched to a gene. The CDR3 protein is CASSLMGGGYNEQFF. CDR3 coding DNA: TGTGCCAGCAGTTTAATGGGGGGGGGCTACAATGAGCAGTTCTTC.

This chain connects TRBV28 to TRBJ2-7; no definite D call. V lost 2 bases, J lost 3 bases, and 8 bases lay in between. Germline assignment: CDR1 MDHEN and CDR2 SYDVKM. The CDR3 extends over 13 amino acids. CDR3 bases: TGTGCCAGCAGTTTAGGCACACGCTACGAGCAGTACTTC. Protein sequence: CASSLGTRYEQYF.

For the CDR3, the DNA is TGTGCCAGCATCAAAAGCGGGGGAGTGGGGGAGCAGTACTTC. Its protein is CASIKSGGVGEQYF. The genes are TRBV6-6 and TRBJ2-7, with 8 bases lining up with TRBD2. This CDR3 is 14 amino acids long. V lost 7 bases and J lost 7; bases outside the gene matches: 12. Germline CDR1 is MNHNY and CDR2 is SVGAGI (reference sequence).

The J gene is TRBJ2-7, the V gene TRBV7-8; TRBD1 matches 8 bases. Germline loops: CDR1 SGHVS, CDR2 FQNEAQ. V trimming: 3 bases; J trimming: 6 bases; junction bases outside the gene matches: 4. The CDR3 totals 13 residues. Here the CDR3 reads CASSLDRDREQYF. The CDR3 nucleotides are TGTGCCAGCAGCTTGGACAGGGATCGCGAGCAGTACTTC.

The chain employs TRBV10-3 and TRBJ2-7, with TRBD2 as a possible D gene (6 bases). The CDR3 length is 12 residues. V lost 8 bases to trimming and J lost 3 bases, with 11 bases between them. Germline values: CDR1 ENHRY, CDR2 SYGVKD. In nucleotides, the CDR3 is TGTGCCATCGGAGGGCAAGACTACGAGCAGTACTTC. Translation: CAIGGQDYEQYF.

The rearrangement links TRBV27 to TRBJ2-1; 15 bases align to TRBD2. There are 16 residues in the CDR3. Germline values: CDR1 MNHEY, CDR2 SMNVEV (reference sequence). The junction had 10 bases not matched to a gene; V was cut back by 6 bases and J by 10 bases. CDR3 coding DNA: TGTGCCAGCAGGGCGGGACTAGCGGGGGGCCTAGGGGAGCAGTTCTTC. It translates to CASRAGLAGGLGEQFF.

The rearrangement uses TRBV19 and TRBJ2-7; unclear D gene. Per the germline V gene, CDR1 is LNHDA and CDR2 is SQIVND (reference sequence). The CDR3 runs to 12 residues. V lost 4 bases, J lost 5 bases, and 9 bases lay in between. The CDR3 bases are TGTGCCAGTAGTAAGGCAGGTGACGAGCAGTACTTC. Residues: CASSKAGDEQYF.

The CDR3 nucleotides are TGTGCCAGCAGCTTAGTCACAGGGAAAGGCAATCAGCCCCAGCATTTT. Translated, it gives CASSLVTGKGNQPQHF. The V gene is TRBV7-9, the J gene TRBJ1-5; maybe TRBD1 (6 bases). The CDR3 is 16 residues long. Germline V CDR1 and CDR2: SEHNR, FQNEAQ (reference sequence). With 1 base removed from V and 2 bases from J, the gap between germline ends came to 12 bases.

This CDR3 is CASSFGGNQPQHF. As DNA, the CDR3 is TGTGCCAGCAGCTTCGGGGGGAATCAGCCCCAGCATTTT. The chain links TRBV5-6 to TRBJ1-5, with D perhaps TRBD1 (5 bases). Trimming stripped 2 bases from V and 4 bases from J, with 7 bases between. The germline V gene encodes CDR1 SGHDT and CDR2 YYEEEE. The CDR3 totals 13 residues.

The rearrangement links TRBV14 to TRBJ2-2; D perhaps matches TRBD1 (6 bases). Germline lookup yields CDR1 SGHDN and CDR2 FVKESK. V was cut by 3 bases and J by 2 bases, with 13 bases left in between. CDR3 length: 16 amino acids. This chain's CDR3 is CASSHRQAGNTGELFF. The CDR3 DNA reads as TGTGCCAGCAGCCATCGACAGGCGGGTAACACCGGGGAGCTGTTTTTT.